The sequence of this TCR beta chain was determined in a study of OX40 agonist ivuxolimab in advanced cancers. Study-wide context: People in dose escalation had one of these cancers: hepatocellular carcinoma, melanoma, renal cell or head and neck cancer. Under the entry rules, prior anti-PD-1, anti-PD-L1 or anti-CTLA-4 therapy was allowed, and 40% had some.

Anyone with autoimmune disease history or systemic immunosuppression was excluded. The protocol was immunoSEQ multiplex PCR, while the TCRdb copy is restricted to in-frame clones and leaves out a portion. The top ten clones hold over 9.5% of a sample with tens of thousands of clones, 80% to 90% of them seen once. V lost 1 base to trimming and J lost 5 bases, with 8 bases between them. Germline-derived CDR1 and CDR2 are MDHEN and SYDVKM. This CDR3 contains 13 residues. This receptor was obtained from an adult with an advanced solid tumor such as melanoma, head and neck, liver or kidney cancer. The chain has TRBV28 and TRBJ1-2, with unresolved D. Sequenced here: CD4+ or CD8+ T cells sorted from blood, sampled in a trial of the OX40 agonist ivuxolimab. This CDR3 is CASSLLVGYGYTF. The CDR3 region has the DNA TGTGCCAGCAGTTTATTGGTAGGGTATGGCTACACCTTC.